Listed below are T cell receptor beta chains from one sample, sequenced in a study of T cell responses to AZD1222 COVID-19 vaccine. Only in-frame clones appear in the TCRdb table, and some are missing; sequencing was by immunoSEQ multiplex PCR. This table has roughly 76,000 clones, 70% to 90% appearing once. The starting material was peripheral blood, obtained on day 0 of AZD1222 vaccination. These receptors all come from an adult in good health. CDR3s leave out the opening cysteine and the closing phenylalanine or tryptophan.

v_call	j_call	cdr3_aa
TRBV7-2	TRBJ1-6	ASSLGLRGGYNSPLH
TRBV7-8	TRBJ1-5	ASSIQPGFSNQPQH
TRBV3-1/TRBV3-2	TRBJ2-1	ASSQAGRGNEQF
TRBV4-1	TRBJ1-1	ASSRLSPVEAF
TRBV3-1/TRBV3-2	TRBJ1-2	ASSQGGDRRNYGYT
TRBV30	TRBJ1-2	AWSLQGYGYT
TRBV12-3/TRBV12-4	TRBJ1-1	ASSFARAEAF
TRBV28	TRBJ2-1	ASSLDGREGNEQF
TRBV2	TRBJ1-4	ASSGQGSGGKLF
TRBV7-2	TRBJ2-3	ASSLGRVGTQY
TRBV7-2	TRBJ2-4	ASSLARADRRW
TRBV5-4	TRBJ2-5	ASSLQSTQETQY
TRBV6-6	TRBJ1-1	ASSYGTGPNTEAF
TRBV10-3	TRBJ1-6	AISEGWNNSPLH
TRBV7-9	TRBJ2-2	ASSLGTSGTGELF
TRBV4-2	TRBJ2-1	ASSRKGGGRADEQF
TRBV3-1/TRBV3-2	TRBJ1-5	ASSQRPGGGAQH